This T cell receptor (beta chain) originates from a study of T cells in Graves' hyperthyroidism and ophthalmopathy. This clonotype was recorded at least ten times. Germline V CDR1 and CDR2: LNHDA, SQIVND (reference sequence). CDR3 length: 14 residues. Deletions cut 4 bases from V and 2 bases from J, with 11 bases between. RNA transcripts were the template for amplifying TCR beta CDR3 regions. With the HTBI primer set, the TCR CDR3 went through a first round of RT-PCR. TCRdb independently ran MiXCR on the multiplex PCR reads; one entry per CDR3 protein. This table holds roughly 510,000 distinct CDR3 sequences, about 45% found once.

The sequenced material came from peripheral blood or thyroid tissue (not recorded which). This chain connects TRBV19 to TRBJ1-2; D is unclear. The TCR was taken from an adult woman with Graves' disease, either hyperthyroidism or ophthalmopathy (not recorded which). CDR3 sequence (DNA): TGTGCCAGTAGTAAGTCAGTAACCAACTATGGCTACACCTTC. It is translated as CASSKSVTNYGYTF.